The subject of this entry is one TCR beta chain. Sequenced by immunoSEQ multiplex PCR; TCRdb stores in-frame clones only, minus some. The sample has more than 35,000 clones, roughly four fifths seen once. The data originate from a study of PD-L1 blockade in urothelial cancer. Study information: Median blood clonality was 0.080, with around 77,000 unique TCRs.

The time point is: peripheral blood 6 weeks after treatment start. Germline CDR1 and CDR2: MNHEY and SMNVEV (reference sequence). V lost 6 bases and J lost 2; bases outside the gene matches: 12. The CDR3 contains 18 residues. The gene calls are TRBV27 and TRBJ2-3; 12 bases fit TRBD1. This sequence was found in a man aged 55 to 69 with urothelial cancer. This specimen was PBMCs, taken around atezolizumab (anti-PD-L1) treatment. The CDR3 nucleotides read TGTGCCAGCAGACCGGGACAGGGGGCTCCTACCCCCACAGATACGCAGTATTTT. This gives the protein CASRPGQGAPTPTDTQYF.